One sample yielded the 19 T cell receptor beta chains listed below, sequenced in a study of cytomegalovirus exposure and HLA in healthy donors. It was with 60 Vbeta and 13 Jbeta primers that the PCR ran. This table comes from immunoSEQ multiplex PCR, and its TCRdb copy is limited to in-frame clones, with some not included. The table lists about 160,000 clones, just under 80% of them singletons. Material for sequencing was PBMCs. Receptors were obtained from a woman aged 45-65 years in good health and CMV-seropositive.

This clone appeared once. This chain joins TRBV4-3 and TRBJ2-1; 16 nucleotides line up with TRBD2. Germline CDR1 and CDR2: LGHNA and YSLEER. Germline trimming cut 4 bases from V and 3 bases from J; bases unmatched to any gene: 6. The CDR3 covers 18 residues. In DNA, the CDR3 is TGCGCCAGCAGCCCTACCGGGACTAGCGGGAGGGGCTACAATGAGCAGTTCTTC. This translates into CASSPTGTSGRGYNEQFF.

The V gene is TRBV7-2, the J gene TRBJ1-1; unclear D gene. Trimming pared 3 bases from V and 2 bases from J, leaving 4 bases between. CDR1 and CDR2 from the germline V gene are SGHTA and FQGNSA. This CDR3 contains 12 residues. Written as DNA, the CDR3 is TGTGCCAGCAGCTTTACAAACACTGAAGCTTTCTTT. As protein: CASSFTNTEAFF.

The chain couples TRBV6-6 to TRBJ1-1; D not certain. With 0 bases removed from V and 6 bases from J, the gap between germline ends came to 8 bases. CDR3 length: 13 residues. Germline CDR1 MNHNY, CDR2 SVGAGI (reference sequence). As DNA, the CDR3 is TGTGCCAGCAGTTACTCCCTTATATCTGAAGCTTTCTTT. This codes for CASSYSLISEAFF.

The J gene is TRBJ1-5, the V gene TRBV5-5; 7 bases match TRBD1. Germline V gene lookup returns CDR1 SGHKS and CDR2 YYEKEE (reference sequence). The CDR3 runs to 14 residues. J lost 7 bases, V lost 3 bases, and 7 bases had no gene match. Written as DNA, the CDR3 is TGTGCCAGCAGCTCAGACAGGGTGGGACAGCCCCAGCATTTT. Its translation: CASSSDRVGQPQHF.

V is TRBV10-1 and J is TRBJ2-7; TRBD1 agrees at 8 bases. The CDR3 is 12 amino acids. From germline, CDR1 is WNHNN and CDR2 SYGVQD (reference sequence). The J segment lost 6 bases and the V segment lost 6 bases, leaving 4 bases of the junction unmatched. CDR3 bases: TGCGCCAGCAGCCGGACAGGGCTCGAGCAGTACTTC. It yields the protein CASSRTGLEQYF.

The rearrangement uses TRBV5-6 and TRBJ2-1; 9 bases fit TRBD2. V shed 0 bases, J shed 6 bases, and the junction held 7 bases outside the gene matches. Per germline, CDR1 SGHDT and CDR2 YYEEEE. The CDR3 totals 16 residues. This chain's CDR3 is CASSLVVSGGFNEQFF. DNA for the CDR3: TGTGCCAGCAGCTTGGTAGTTAGCGGGGGATTCAATGAGCAGTTCTTC.

This clone was detected once. The chain uses TRBV14 and TRBJ1-1; no reliable D call. The CDR3 spans 12 residues. The germline V gene encodes CDR1 SGHDN and CDR2 FVKESK. Trimming removed 2 bases at V and 3 bases at J, with 4 bases between. This CDR3 reads CASSQRDTEAFF. The CDR3 DNA reads as TGTGCCAGCAGCCAAAGAGACACTGAAGCTTTCTTT.

The V call is TRBV25-1, the J call TRBJ1-4, with unresolved D. V was cut by 7 bases and J by 7 bases, with 13 bases left in between. The CDR3 spans 13 residues. Germline loops: CDR1 MGHDK, CDR2 SYGVNS. The CDR3 loop is CASTSQGSEKLFF. The CDR3 DNA is TGTGCCAGCACCTCCCAAGGGAGTGAAAAACTGTTTTTT.

The rearrangement links TRBV6-5 to TRBJ1-3; weak D call: TRBD1 (6 bases). Trimming stripped 0 bases from V and 0 bases from J, with 6 bases between. From germline, CDR1 is MNHEY and CDR2 SVGAGI. The CDR3 is 15 residues long. CDR3 loop: CASSYSGASGNTIYF. In DNA form, the CDR3 reads TGTGCCAGCAGTTACTCGGGGGCCTCTGGAAACACCATATATTTT.

Comment on this clone: At one boundary the junction diverges from the germline segment, which might be a read error. The chain uses TRBV28 and TRBJ1-5, with 8 positions matching TRBD1. Germline assignment: CDR1 MDHEN and CDR2 SYDVKM. The CDR3 sequence is 16 residues long. Written as DNA, the CDR3 is TGTGCCAGCAGTTCATCGGGACAGGCCGGACGTCAGGCCCAGCATTTT. Its protein product is CASSSSGQAGRQAQHF.

The V and J genes are TRBV6-5 and TRBJ1-2, with 7 bases fitting TRBD1. From germline, CDR1 is MNHEY and CDR2 SVGAGI. The junction had 7 bases not matched to a gene; V was cut back by 2 bases and J by 7 bases. This CDR3 has 14 residues. The CDR3 here is CASSYDREWFGYTF. DNA for the CDR3: TGTGCCAGCAGTTACGACAGGGAGTGGTTTGGCTACACCTTC.

This clone was detected once. CDR3: CASSVGGAGGDEQFF. Written as DNA, the CDR3 is TGTGCCAGCAGCGTAGGAGGAGCGGGAGGAGATGAGCAGTTCTTC. V gene TRBV9 combines with J gene TRBJ2-1; TRBD2 aligns across 9 bases. Germline V gene data show CDR1 as SGDLS and CDR2 as YYNGEE. Unmatched junction bases numbered 6, after V lost 0 bases and J lost 8 bases. The CDR3 length is 15 residues.

This clone has just one count. The CDR3 DNA follows: TGTGCCAGCAGCTTAGACCTTGCTGGAAACACCATATATTTT. Residues: CASSLDLAGNTIYF. The chain employs TRBV11-2 and TRBJ1-3; D is uncertain. Germline V gene data show CDR1 as SGHAT and CDR2 as FQNNGV. The CDR3 is 14 amino acids. V gave up 0 bases and J gave up 2 bases, with 5 bases separating them.

This clone occurred a few times. This chain uses TRBV5-1 with TRBJ1-3, with 8 bases matching TRBD1. The trim removed 4 bases at V and 10 bases at J, leaving 4 bases unmatched. The CDR3 length is 12 residues. Germline V lookup: CDR1 SGHRS, CDR2 YFSETQ. CDR3 DNA sequence: TGCGCCAGCAGCCCAGACAGGGGTACCATATATTTT. Translated: CASSPDRGTIYF.

The CDR3 DNA sequence: TGCGCCAGCAGCTTGGCACAGGCTGCAACTAATGAAAAACTGTTTTTT. Residues: CASSLAQAATNEKLFF. The V call is TRBV5-1, the J call TRBJ1-4; TRBD1 might be the D (5 bases). V shed 0 bases and J shed 0 bases, with 9 bases lying between them. CDR1 and CDR2 (germline): SGHRS, YFSETQ. The CDR3 contains 16 residues.

V usage is TRBV6-5 and J usage is TRBJ2-7; tentatively, D is TRBD2 (5 bases). The CDR3 loop spans 15 amino acids. Trimming pared 6 bases from V and 3 bases from J, leaving 18 bases between. The germline V gene encodes CDR1 MNHEY and CDR2 SVGAGI. The DNA of the CDR3 is TGTGCCAGCAGGCAGGTGGGCGGAGAGGGCTACGAGCAGTACTTC. Amino acid sequence: CASRQVGGEGYEQYF.

With respect to this clone: This likely came from a read error, as a far larger clone is one base away. The chain combines TRBV27 with TRBJ1-6; unclear D gene. CDR1 MNHEY and CDR2 SMNVEV come from the germline V gene (reference sequence). V was shortened by 11 bases and J by 7 bases, with 6 bases between the two germline ends. There are 10 residues in the CDR3. CDR3 coding DNA: TGTGCCCCCCTCAATTCACCCCTCCACTTT. Encoded protein: CAPLNSPLHF.

The sample holds a few counts of this clone. The chain combines TRBV28 with TRBJ2-5; maybe TRBD1 (6 bases). With the DNA end fitting TRBJ2-7 better, the J assignment may be wrong. The CDR3 runs to 16 residues. Per germline, CDR1 MDHEN and CDR2 SYDVKM. In nucleotides, the CDR3 is TGTGCCAGCAGTCCGGCCCGGACAGTAGTCCCTCACGAGCAGTACTTC. It codes for CASSPARTVVPHEQYF.

This rearrangement joins TRBV5-1 to TRBJ1-6, with D uncertain. Germline V CDR1 and CDR2: SGHRS, YFSETQ. V lost 3 bases to trimming and J lost 9 bases, with 13 bases between them. The CDR3 is made up of 14 amino acids. CDR3 DNA: TGCGCCAGCAGCTCCGAGTCAGGCTCTTCACCCCTCCACTTT. Its protein product is CASSSESGSSPLHF.